This T cell receptor beta chain derives from a study of CD8 T cells in ankylosing spondylitis. Study-wide findings and caveats: Certain motif variants had earlier been reported in reactive arthritis synovial fluid and blood. Reportedly, disease-linked clones are significantly enriched in ankylosing spondylitis patients' matched synovial fluid. A motif in TCR beta, a set of seven to nine highly homologous variants, appeared characteristic of ankylosing spondylitis blood. Disease-linked clones displayed a CD8+ phenotype and appeared relatively rarely in peripheral blood.

About this clonotype: Its antigen is as yet unknown.

The V end lost 5 bases, the J end lost 5 bases, and 13 bases lay between the germline ends. CDR1 is SNHLY and CDR2 is FYNNEI in the germline V gene. The CDR3 totals 14 residues. Generation of TCR beta libraries employed quantitative 5'-RACE incorporating molecular barcodes. TCRdb analysed the 5' RACE reads with MiXCR anew, one entry per CDR3 protein. The sample consists of around 390,000 distinct CDR3 sequences, 20% to 25% of them appearing once. The sequencing sample was made of blood, either unsorted or a sorted T cell fraction (not recorded which). This receptor was taken from a male donor with ankylosing spondylitis. This chain connects TRBV2 to TRBJ1-5; possibly TRBD1 for D (5 bases). The DNA for the CDR3 is TGTGCCAGCAGTCCGGACAATGGCGATCAGCCCCAGCATTTT. Its protein product is CASSPDNGDQPQHF.